The entry below gives a single T cell receptor (beta chain) sequence along with its context. Its matching antigen is unknown. A junction end diverges from the germline sequence, so it may reflect a read error. These data originate in a study of cytomegalovirus exposure and HLA in healthy donors. Study-wide results and caveats: Presence/absence analyses assumed roughly uniform sequencing depth across donors. CMV antigen specificity of a few CMV-associated chains was confirmed in vitro.

The PCR used 60 Vbeta and 13 Jbeta primers. Data came from immunoSEQ multiplex PCR; TCRdb stores just in-frame clones and leaves some out. This sample carries some 100,000 clones, roughly 70% of them seen once, and the ten largest clones take 4.8%. Material for sequencing was PBMCs. This receptor was obtained from a woman in her late teens or twenties in good health and CMV-seropositive.

The chain's CDR3 is CAWSSPFIF. Written as DNA, the CDR3 is TGTGCCTGGAGTTCCCCTTTTATCTTC. The V and J genes are TRBV30 and TRBJ2-1; D unresolved. Per the germline V gene, CDR1 is GTSNPN and CDR2 is SVGIG (reference sequence). CDR3 length equals 9 residues.